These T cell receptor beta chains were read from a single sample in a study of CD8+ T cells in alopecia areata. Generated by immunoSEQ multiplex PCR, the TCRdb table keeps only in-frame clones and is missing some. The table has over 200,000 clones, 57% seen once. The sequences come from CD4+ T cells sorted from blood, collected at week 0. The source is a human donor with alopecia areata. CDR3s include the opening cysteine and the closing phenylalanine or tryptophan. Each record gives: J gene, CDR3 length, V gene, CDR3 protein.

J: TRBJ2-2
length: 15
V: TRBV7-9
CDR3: CASSGTGGSTGELFF

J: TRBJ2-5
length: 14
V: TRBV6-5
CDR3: CASGPGTSWETQYF

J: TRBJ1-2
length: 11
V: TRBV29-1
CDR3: CSVLQSYGYTF

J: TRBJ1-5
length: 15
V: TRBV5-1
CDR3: CASSLDRGGNQPQHF

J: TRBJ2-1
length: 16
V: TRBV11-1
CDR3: CASSLGWDSLYNEQFF

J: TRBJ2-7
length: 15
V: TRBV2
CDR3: CASSDTGLAGDEQYF

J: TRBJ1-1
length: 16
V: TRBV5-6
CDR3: CASSPKRLSLNTEAFF

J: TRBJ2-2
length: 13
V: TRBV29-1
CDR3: CSGGVSNTGELFF

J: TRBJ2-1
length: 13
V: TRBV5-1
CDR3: CASSEGRLNEQFF

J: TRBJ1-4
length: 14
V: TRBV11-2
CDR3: CASSQDRGREKLFF

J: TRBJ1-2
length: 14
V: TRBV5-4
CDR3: CASNADALAYGYTF

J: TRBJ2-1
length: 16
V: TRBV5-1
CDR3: CASSGGLAGSYNEQFF

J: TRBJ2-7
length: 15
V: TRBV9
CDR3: CASSAGLAQIYEQYF

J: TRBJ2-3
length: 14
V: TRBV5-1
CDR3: CASSLEGVKDTQYF

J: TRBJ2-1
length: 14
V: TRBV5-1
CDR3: CASSWDPAYNEQFF

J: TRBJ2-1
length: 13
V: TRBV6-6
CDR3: CASSRQSNNEQFF

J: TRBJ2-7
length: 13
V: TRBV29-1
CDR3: CSVQGFVSYEQYF

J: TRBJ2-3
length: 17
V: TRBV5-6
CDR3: CASSLGLAGLLTDTQYF

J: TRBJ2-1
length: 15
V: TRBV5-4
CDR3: CASSLPGTTGNEQFF

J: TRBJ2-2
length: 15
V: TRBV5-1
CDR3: CASSLDPANTGELFF

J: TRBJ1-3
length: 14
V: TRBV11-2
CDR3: CASSQRGTGNTIYF

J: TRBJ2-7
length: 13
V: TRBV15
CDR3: CATSRDLSYEQYF

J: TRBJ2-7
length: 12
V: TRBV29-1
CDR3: CSVVNSYGEQYF

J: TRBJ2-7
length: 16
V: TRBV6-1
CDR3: CASSEYGGQGAYEQYF

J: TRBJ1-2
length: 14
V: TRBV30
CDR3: CAWTKVTTNYGYTF

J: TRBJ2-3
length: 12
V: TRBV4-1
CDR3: CASSSESVTQYF

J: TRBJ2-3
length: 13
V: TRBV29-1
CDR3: CSATGGGTDTQYF

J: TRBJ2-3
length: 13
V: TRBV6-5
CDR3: CASGQWSVDTQYF

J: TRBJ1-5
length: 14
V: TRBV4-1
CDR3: CASSQVARQQPQHF

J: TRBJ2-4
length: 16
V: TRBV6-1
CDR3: CASSDRDPDPPNIQYF

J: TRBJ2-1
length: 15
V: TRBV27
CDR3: CASSHPNFGGNEQFF

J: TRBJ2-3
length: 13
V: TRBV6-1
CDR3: CASSGGRTDTQYF

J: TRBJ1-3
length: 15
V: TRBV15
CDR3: CATRSPGTGGNTIYF

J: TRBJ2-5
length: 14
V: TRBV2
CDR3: CASSEMGLQETQYF

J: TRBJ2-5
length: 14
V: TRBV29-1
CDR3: CSATTGFYQETQYF

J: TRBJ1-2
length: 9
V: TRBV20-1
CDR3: CSARDLQSF

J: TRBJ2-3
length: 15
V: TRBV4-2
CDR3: CASSQTGSIADTQYF

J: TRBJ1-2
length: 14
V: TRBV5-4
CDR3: CASSLGMKEEGYTF

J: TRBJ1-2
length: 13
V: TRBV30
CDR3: CAWSRYMNYGYTF

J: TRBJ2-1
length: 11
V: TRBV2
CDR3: CASSPIYEQFF

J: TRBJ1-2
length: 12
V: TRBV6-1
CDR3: CASSNRKYGYTF

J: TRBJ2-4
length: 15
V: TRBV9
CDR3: CASTPGGGAKNIQYF

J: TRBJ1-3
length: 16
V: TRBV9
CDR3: CASSVESHNSGNTIYF

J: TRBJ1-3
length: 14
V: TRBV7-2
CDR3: CASSPWRSGNTIYF

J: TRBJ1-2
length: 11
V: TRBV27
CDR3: CASSQGYGYTF

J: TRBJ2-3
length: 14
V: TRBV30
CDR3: CAWNHQRSTDTQYF

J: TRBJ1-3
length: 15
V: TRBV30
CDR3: CAWRQGTSPGNTIYF

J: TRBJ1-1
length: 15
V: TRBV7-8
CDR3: CASSTRDRGNTEAFF

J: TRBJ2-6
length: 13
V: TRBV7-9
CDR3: CASGLGGANVLTF

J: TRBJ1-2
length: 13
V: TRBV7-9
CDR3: CASSLTVSYGYTF

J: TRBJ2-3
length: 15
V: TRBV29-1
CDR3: CSVDLAGGNTDTQYF

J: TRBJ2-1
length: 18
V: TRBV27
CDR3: CASSRASGSLFSYNEQFF

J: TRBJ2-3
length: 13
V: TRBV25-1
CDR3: CASSDRVLGTQYF